This T cell receptor (beta chain) comes out of a study of early T cells in non-severe SARS-CoV-2 infection (dated by TCRdb to 2020 to 2023). For the wider study: Bulk RNA from unsorted whole blood was used for TCR sequencing, so alpha and beta chains could not be paired.

Libraries were prepared through 5' RACE. For sequencing, a NextSeq 500 was employed. Unique molecular identifiers were attached to individual cDNA molecules in the TCR library protocol so that sequencing error and PCR bias could be corrected. Both TCR alpha and beta chains were sequenced, and tight co-correlation was observed between alpha and beta sequence abundances in each sample. Concerning the study's data processing: Decombinator V4 was used to perform V gene, J gene and CDR3 annotation of TCR sequences. TCRs were defined as expanded if a significant change between any two time points was detected under a Poisson model with p below 0.0001. TCR abundances were normalised to the total number of TCRs sequenced per sample and expressed as counts per million. TRAV1-2 paired with TRAJ12, TRAJ20 or TRAJ33 defined MAIT TCRs, while TRAV10 paired with TRAJ18 defined iNKT TCRs. VDJdb, accessed on 1 November 2021, was searched for TCRs annotated for CMV, EBV and SARS-CoV-2, and TCRs annotated for more than one antigen were excluded. TCRdb reran the public reads through fastp at Q25 and MiXCR, keeping productive beta chains. Rows are unified per CDR3 protein, each entry keeping the most common DNA and genes. It is TCRdb's table, rather than the study itself, that gives the V and J calls and clone size. The sample table records tens of thousands of distinct CDR3 sequences; approximately 8.5% of these occur just once. The ten largest clones represent 15% of the sample.

For CDR1 and CDR2, the germline V gene lists LGHNT and FRNRAP. A distance of 10 bases separates the germline ends of V and J, which lose 7 bases and 4 bases respectively. The CDR3 runs 12 residues from the cysteine to the phenylalanine. The only DNA kept is the CDR3, 36 bases in frame from the first base. This clonotype was counted a few times. Which antigen it targets is not known. There are no base qualities to consult, and no much larger clone falls within one base. A case-control design nested within a healthcare worker cohort in London, UK, was used, with weekly nasopharyngeal swab PCR tests and blood sampling performed. Healthcare workers were recruited between 23 and 31 March 2020, during the week of the UK lockdown, and were followed weekly for up to roughly 15 weeks. The research as a whole found: VDJdb matching was skewed toward anti-spike CD8 responses and likely underestimated virus-specific expansions by missing private and CD4 specificities.

The rearrangement joined TRBV12-5 to TRBJ1-2; the D gene assignment is ambiguous. This TCR was sampled from an adult who was a healthcare worker with PCR-confirmed SARS-CoV-2 infection or an uninfected control (not recorded which). The source material was whole blood. This receptor has the CDR3 CASASGSYGYTF. The DNA reads TGTGCTAGTGCAAGTGGCAGCTATGGCTACACCTTC. Joined to the reference TRBV12-5 and TRBJ1-2 proteins, this CDR3 gives the full variable domain: DARVTQTPRHKVTEMGQEVTMRCQPILGHNTVFWYRQTMMQGLELLAYFRNRAPLDDSGMPKDRFSAEMPDATLATLKIQPSEPRDSAVYFCASASGSYGYTFGSGTRLTVV.